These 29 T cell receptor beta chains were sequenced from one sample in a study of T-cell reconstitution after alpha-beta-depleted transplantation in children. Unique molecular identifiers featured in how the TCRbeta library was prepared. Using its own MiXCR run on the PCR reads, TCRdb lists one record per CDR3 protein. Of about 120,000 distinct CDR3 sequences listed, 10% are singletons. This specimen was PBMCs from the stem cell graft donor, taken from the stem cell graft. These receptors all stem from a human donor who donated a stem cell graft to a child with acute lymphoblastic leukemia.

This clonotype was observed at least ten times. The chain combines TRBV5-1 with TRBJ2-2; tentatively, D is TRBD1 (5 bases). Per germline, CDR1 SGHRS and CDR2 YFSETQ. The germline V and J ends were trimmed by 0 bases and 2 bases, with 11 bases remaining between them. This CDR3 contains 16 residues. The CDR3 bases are TGCGCCAGCAGCTTGGCGGGCCAGGGTAACACCGGGGAGCTGTTTTTT. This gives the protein CASSLAGQGNTGELFF.

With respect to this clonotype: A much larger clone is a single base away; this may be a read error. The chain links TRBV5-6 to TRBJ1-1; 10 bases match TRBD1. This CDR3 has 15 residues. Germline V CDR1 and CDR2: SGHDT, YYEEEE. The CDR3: CAISLKGQGLTEAFF. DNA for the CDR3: TGTGCCATCAGCCTGAAGGGACAGGGGCTCACTGAAGCTTTCTTT.

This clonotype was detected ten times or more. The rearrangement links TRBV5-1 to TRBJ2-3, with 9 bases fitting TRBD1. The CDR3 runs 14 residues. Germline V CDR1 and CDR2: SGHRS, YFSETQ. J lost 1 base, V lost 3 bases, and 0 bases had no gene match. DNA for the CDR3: TGCGCCAGCAGCTGGGACAGGGGCACAGATACGCAGTATTTT. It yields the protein CASSWDRGTDTQYF.

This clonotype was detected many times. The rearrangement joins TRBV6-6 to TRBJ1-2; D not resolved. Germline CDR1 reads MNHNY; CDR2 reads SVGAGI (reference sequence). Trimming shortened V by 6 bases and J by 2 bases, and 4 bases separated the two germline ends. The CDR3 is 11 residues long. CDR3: CASSPNYGYTF. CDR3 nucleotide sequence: TGTGCCAGCAGCCCCAACTATGGCTACACCTTC.

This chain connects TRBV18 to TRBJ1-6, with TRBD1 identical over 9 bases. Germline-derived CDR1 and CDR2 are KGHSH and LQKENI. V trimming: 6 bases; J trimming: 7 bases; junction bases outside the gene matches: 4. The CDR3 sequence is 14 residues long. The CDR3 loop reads CASSRDRDNSPLHF. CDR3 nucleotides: TGTGCCAGCTCCCGGGACAGGGACAATTCACCCCTCCACTTT.

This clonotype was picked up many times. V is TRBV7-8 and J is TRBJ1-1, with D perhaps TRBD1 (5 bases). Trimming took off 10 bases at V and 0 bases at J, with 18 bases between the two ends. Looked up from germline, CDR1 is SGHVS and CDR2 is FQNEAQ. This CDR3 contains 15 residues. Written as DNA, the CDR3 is TGTGCCACGGGGGGGTTTACTCACATGAACACTGAAGCTTTCTTT. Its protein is CATGGFTHMNTEAFF.

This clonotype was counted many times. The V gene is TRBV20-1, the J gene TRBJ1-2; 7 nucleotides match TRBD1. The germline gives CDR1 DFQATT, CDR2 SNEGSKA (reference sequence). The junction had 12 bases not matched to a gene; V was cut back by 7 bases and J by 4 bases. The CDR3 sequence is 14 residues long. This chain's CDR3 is CSVHGDGTAYGYTF. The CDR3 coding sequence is TGCAGTGTCCATGGAGATGGGACAGCCTATGGCTACACCTTC.

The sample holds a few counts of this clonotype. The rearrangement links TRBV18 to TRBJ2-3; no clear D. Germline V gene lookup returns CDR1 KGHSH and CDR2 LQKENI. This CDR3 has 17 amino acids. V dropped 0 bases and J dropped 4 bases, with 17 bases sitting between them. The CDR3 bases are TGTGCCAGCTCACCACCGAATTGGAGTGTTCCCGCAGATACGCAGTATTTT. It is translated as CASSPPNWSVPADTQYF.

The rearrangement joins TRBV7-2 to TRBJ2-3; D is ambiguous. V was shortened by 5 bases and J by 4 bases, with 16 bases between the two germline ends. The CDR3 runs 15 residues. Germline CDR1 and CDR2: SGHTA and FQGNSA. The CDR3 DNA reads TGTGCCAGCAGCCCCGCAGGCGGTAGCCCAGATACGCAGTATTTT. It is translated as CASSPAGGSPDTQYF.

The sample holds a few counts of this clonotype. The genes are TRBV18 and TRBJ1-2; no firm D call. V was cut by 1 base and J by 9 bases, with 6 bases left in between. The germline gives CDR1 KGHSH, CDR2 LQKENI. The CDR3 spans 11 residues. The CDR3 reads CASSPQRSYTF. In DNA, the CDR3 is TGTGCCAGCTCACCACAGCGGAGCTACACCTTC.

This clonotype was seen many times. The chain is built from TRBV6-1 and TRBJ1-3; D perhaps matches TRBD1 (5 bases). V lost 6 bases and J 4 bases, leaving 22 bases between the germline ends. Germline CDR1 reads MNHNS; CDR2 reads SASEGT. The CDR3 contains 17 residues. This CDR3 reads CASSLQVPAAGGNTIYF. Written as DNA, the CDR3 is TGTGCCAGCAGCCTACAGGTCCCGGCTGCCGGGGGAAACACCATATATTTT.

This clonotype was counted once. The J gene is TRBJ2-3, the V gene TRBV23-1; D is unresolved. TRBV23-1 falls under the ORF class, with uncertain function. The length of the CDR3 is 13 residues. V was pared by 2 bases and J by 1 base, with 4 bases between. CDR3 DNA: TGCGCCAGCAGTCAAGCAGGCACAGATACGCAGTATTTT. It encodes CASSQAGTDTQYF.

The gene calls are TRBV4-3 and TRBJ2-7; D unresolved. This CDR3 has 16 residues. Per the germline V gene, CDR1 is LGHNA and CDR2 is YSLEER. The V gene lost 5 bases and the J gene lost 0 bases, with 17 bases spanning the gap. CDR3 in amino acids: CASSLTVQRSSYEQYF. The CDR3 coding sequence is TGCGCCAGCAGCTTAACGGTCCAGAGGAGCTCCTACGAGCAGTACTTC.

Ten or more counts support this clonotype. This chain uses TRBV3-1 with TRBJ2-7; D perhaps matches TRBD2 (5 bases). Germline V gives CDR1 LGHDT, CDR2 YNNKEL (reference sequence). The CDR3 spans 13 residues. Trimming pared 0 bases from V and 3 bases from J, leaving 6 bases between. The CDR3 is CASSQDGDYEQYF. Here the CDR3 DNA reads TGTGCCAGCAGCCAAGACGGGGACTACGAGCAGTACTTC.

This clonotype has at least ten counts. CDR3 loop: CASSLTPTGELFF. The DNA for the CDR3 is TGCGCCAGCAGCTTGACTCCCACCGGGGAGCTGTTTTTT. V is TRBV5-1 and J is TRBJ2-2; D gene ambiguous. The V gene's germline CDR1 is SGHRS and CDR2 YFSETQ. V was clipped by 1 base and J by 4 bases, with 5 bases between them. The CDR3 is 13 residues long.

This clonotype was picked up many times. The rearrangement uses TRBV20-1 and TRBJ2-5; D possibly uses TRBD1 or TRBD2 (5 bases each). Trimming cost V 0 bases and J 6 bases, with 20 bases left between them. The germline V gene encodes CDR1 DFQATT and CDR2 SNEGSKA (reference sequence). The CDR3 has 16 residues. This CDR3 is CSARERGRGVLKTQYF. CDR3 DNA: TGCAGTGCTAGAGAAAGGGGCCGAGGGGTATTAAAGACCCAGTACTTC.

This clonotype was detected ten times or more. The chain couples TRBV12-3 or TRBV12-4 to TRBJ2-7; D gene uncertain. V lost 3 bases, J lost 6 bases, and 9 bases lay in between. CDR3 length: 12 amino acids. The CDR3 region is CASSFWAGEQYF. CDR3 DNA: TGTGCCAGCAGTTTCTGGGCTGGCGAGCAGTACTTC.

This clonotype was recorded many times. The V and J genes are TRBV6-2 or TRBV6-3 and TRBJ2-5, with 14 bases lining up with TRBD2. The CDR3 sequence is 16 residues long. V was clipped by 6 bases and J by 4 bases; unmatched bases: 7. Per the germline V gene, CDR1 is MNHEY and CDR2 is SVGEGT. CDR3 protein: CASSRLAGGPLETQYF. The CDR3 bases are TGTGCCAGCAGCAGACTAGCGGGAGGGCCCTTAGAGACCCAGTACTTC.

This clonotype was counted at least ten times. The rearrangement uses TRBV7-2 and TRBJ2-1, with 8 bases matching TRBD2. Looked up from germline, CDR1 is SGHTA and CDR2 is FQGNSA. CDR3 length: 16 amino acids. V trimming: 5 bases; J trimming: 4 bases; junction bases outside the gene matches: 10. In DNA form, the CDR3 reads TGTGCCAGCAGCCAAGCTAGCGGGTTCGATTACAATGAGCAGTTCTTC. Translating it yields CASSQASGFDYNEQFF.

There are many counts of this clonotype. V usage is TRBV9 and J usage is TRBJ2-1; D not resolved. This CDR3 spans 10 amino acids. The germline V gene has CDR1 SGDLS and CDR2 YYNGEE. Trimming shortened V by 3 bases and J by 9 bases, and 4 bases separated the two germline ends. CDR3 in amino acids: CASSGREQFF. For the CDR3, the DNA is TGTGCCAGCAGCGGCCGTGAGCAGTTCTTC.

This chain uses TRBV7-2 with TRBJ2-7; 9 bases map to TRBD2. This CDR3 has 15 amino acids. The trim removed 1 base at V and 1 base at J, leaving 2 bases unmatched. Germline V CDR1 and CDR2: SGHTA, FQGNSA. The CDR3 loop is CASSLESGGSYEQYF. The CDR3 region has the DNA TGTGCCAGCAGCTTAGAAAGCGGGGGGTCCTACGAGCAGTACTTC. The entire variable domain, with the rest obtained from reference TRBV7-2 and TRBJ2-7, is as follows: GAGVSQSPSNKVTEKGKDVELRCDPISGHTALYWYRQSLGQGLEFLIYFQGNSAPDKSGLPSDRFSAERTGGSVSTLTIQRTQQEDSAVYLCASSLESGGSYEQYFGPGTRLTVT.

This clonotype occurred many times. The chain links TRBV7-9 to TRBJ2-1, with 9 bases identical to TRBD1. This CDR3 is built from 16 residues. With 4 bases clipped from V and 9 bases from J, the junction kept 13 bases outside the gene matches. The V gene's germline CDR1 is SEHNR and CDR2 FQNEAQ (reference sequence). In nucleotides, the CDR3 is TGTGCCAGCAGCTCCCAACCGGGACAGGGCTCCCTTGAGCAGTTCTTC. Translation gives CASSSQPGQGSLEQFF.

The CDR3 sequence is CASSYTGALGNNEQFF. The DNA for the CDR3 is TGCGCCAGCAGCTACACAGGGGCCTTGGGAAACAATGAGCAGTTCTTC. This rearrangement joins TRBV5-1 to TRBJ2-1; 7 bases map to TRBD1. Trimming cost V 3 bases and J 5 bases; bases outside gene matches: 11. This CDR3 has 16 amino acids. CDR1 and CDR2 from the germline V gene are SGHRS and YFSETQ.

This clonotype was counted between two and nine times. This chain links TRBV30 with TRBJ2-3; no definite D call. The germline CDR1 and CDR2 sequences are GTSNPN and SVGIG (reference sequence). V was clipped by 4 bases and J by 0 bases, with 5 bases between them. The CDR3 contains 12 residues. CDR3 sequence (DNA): TGTGCCTGGAATCCTAGCACAGATACGCAGTATTTT. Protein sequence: CAWNPSTDTQYF.

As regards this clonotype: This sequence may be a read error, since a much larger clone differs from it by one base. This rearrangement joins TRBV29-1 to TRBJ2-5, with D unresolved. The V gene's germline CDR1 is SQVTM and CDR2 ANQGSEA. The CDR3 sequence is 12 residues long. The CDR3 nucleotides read TGCAGCGTTGAAGGGACGAGAGAGGCCCAGTACTTC. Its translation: CSVEGTREAQYF.

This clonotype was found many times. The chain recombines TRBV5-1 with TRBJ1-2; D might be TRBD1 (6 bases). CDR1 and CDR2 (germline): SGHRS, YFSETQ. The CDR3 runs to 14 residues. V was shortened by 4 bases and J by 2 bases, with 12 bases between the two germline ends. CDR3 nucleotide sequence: TGCGCCAGCAGCCCACCCCAGGGGAACTATGGCTACACCTTC. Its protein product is CASSPPQGNYGYTF.

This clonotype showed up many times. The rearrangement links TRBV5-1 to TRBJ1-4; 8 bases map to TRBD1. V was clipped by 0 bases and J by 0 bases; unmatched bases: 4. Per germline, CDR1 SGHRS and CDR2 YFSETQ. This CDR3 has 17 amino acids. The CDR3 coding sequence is TGCGCCAGCAGCTTGGTCCCGACAGGGGCAACTAATGAAAAACTGTTTTTT. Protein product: CASSLVPTGATNEKLFF.

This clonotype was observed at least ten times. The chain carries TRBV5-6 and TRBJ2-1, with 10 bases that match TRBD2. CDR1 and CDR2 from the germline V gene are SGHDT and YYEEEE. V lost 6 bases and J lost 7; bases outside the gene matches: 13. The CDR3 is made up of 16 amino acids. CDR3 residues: CASTPEPGLASNEQFF. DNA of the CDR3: TGTGCCAGCACCCCTGAACCGGGACTAGCGTCGAATGAGCAGTTCTTC.

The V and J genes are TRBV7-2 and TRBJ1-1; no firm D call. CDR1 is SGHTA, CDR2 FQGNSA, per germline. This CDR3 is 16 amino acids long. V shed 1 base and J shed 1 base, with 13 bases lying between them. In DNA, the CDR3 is TGTGCCAGCAGCTTAGAATCGAGGGTCAGGAACACTGAAGCTTTCTTT. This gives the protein CASSLESRVRNTEAFF.